This T cell receptor beta chain was sequenced in a study of shared clonotypes between healthy human individuals. Only one count was recorded for this clone. Its matching antigen is unknown. The study's findings and limits: Generation probabilities of non-shared clonotypes were lower (relative to those shared by all four donors).

Researchers ran the assay at a deep level. Some clones are missing from TCRdb's copy, which holds only in-frame ones; the method was immunoSEQ multiplex PCR. The sample yields around 2,000,000 clones, around 95% seen once. CDR1 and CDR2 from the germline V gene are SGHNT and YYREEE (reference sequence). V lost 0 bases and J 8 bases, leaving 11 bases between the germline ends. The CDR3 is 13 amino acids. The sequencing sample was made of naive CD4+ T cells sorted from blood. The sample's subset: CD45RA+ positively selected. The sequence was obtained from a man aged 18-30 years in good health. This sequence joins TRBV5-4 and TRBJ1-1; weak D call: TRBD1 (5 bases). The CDR3 region is CASSLEVGLEAFF. DNA for the CDR3: TGTGCCAGCAGCTTGGAAGTGGGACTCGAAGCTTTCTTT.